Detailed here is one T cell receptor beta chain. Its antigen remains unidentified. The record has no base qualities; no much larger clone is one base away. The data derive from a study of shared clonotypes between healthy human individuals (dated by TCRdb to the early 2020s). Describing the broader study: The cohort comprised a couple of women and three men aged 18 to 49 years. To increase sequencing depth and limit assay-specific biases, TCR repertoire library preparation and sequencing were carried out by different laboratories using diverse techniques. Leukapheresis yielded between about 0.9 and 8.9 billion PBMCs per donor. The study deeply sequenced blood TCR repertoires of roughly five healthy adults to estimate repertoire size and the extent of clonotype sharing between individuals.

Overall study results and their limits: The small number of donors limited the genetic and exposure-history diversity represented. Sampling was limited to blood, and TCR repertoires in tissue likely differ from TCR repertoires in blood. Pairwise subsampling led to the expectation that sequencing depth would affect the degree of clonotype sharing among donors.

Donors were healthy HIV-negative adults with no recently reported acute infections or vaccinations. Every donor was a Caucasian adult living in Nashville, Tennessee, USA. For unsorted samples, about 85 million PBMCs were counted and genomic DNA was extracted with the QIAamp DNA Blood Mini kit. After blood collection by leukapheresis, PBMCs were isolated using Ficoll-Histopaque density gradient centrifugation and then cryopreserved in the vapor phase of liquid nitrogen. Using the deep immunoSEQ assay, multiplex PCR amplified TCR CDR3 regions from genomic DNA. For each cell subset, the extracted genomic DNA was distributed evenly across all wells of several immunoSEQ 96-well plates, and each plate served as one replicate. Each replicate PCR for unsorted PBMC received 300 to 350 ng genomic DNA, equal to 25,000 to 30,000 T cell genomes. Unsorted PBMC genomic DNA was sequenced across ten immunoSEQ deep assay plates. Purified libraries were measured with a Qubit 3.0 fluorometer, size-checked on a Bioanalyzer 2100, and measured again with the KAPA Library Quantification kit. Every immunoSEQ 96-well plate was sequenced on a dedicated single-read 150-cycle Illumina NextSeq 550 flow cell. The published analysis was carried out like this. Because the immunoSEQ output held only junctional sequences and lacked quality scores, the filtering could not match the filtering applied to full-length reads. To assign V/J genes and CDR3, sequences were annotated using PyIR, a Python wrapper for IgBLAST v1.9, with IMGT germline references. Reads with weak V/J assignments (E-value above 1e-6), missing CDR3, stop codons, out-of-frame junctions, or ambiguous translated residues were removed. V3J clonotypes were defined as sequences sharing an identical inferred V gene, J gene, and CDR3 amino acid sequence. Percentage overlap between repertoires was calculated by dividing the number of shared unique clonotypes by the size of the smaller repertoire. Repertoire richness was assessed with RTK rarefaction, the Chao1 estimator, and Recon v2.1 estimates of unobserved clonotypes. TCRdb limited this immuneACCESS table to in-frame rearrangements with V and J called. A share of clones is missing; checked studies link under half to unresolved V genes, and the rest is unexplained. Clone size and the V and J calls come from that table; the DNA yielded D and trimming. Here the sample has more than 400,000 clones; about 72% occur a single time. The ten top clones hold approximately 12% of the sample.

This sequence was found in a woman in her thirties or forties in good health. Some clones in this sample may be carry-over from other donors' samples. Sequenced input: PBMCs.

The CDR3 region has the sequence CASSPQGLVFPDTQYF. The sequenced DNA: TGTGCCAGCTCACCCCAAGGACTAGTTTTCCCAGATACGCAGTATTTT. The chain is encoded by TRBV18 joined to TRBJ2-3; 7 junctional bases match TRBD2. The CDR3 has 16 amino acids, counting the end cysteine and phenylalanine. Just the 48-base CDR3 DNA is kept, in frame starting at base 1. From V the trimming removes 3 bases and from J it removes 4 bases, while the gene matches leave 10 bases of the junction unaccounted for. CDR1 KGHSH and CDR2 LQKENI are derived from the germline V gene. Here the CDR3 is joined to the reference TRBV18 and TRBJ2-3 genes, and the full variable domain is: NAGVMQNPRHLVRRRGQEARLRCSPMKGHSHVYWYRQLPEEGLKFMVYLQKENIIDESGMPKERFSAEFPKEGPSILRIQQVVRGDSAAYFCASSPQGLVFPDTQYFGPGTRLTVL.